Here is one T cell receptor beta chain with its context. Profiled with immunoSEQ multiplex PCR; TCRdb holds only in-frame clones, not every one. Among around 150,000 clones listed, about 88% were seen once. These data belong to a study of blood T cell repertoires in COVID-19. Study-wide background: PBMCs, B-cell-depleted T cells, or T cells provided the cDNA or gDNA that made up the material.

The CDR3 is 18 residues long. The V segment lost 1 base and the J segment 2 bases; nucleotides outside the gene matches: 7. Germline lookup yields CDR1 SGHVS and CDR2 FQNEAQ. The rearrangement links TRBV7-8 to TRBJ2-2; 10 positions agree with TRBD2. Sequenced material: peripheral blood. The TCR sequence derives from a woman of 80 years or more with acute or convalescent COVID-19. CDR3 amino acids: CASSLGSSGGPNTGELFF. CDR3 bases: TGTGCCAGCAGCTTAGGGTCTAGCGGGGGCCCTAACACCGGGGAGCTGTTTTTT. Complete variable domain (other parts from reference TRBV7-8 and TRBJ2-2): GAGVSQSPRYKVAKRGQDVALRCDPISGHVSLFWYQQALGQGPEFLTYFQNEAQLDKSGLPSDRFFAERPEGSVSTLKIQRTQQEDSAVYLCASSLGSSGGPNTGELFFGEGSRLTVL.